The 20 T cell receptor beta chains below all came from one sample that was sequenced in a study of T cells after yellow fever vaccination. MiXCR, run by TCRdb on the 5' RACE reads, gives a single entry per CDR3 protein. The data contain about 99,000 distinct CDR3 sequences, around 5.8% of them singletons. Specimen: CD8+ T cells sorted from PBMCs, collected 10 days after the yellow fever booster vaccination. These TCRs come from a man aged 18 to 29 who received the YFV17D yellow fever vaccine.

The chain is built from TRBV7-2 and TRBJ1-5; 8 nucleotides align to TRBD1. From germline, CDR1 is SGHTA and CDR2 FQGNSA. The CDR3 runs 14 residues. J lost 2 bases, V lost 4 bases, and 1 base had no gene match. The CDR3 spells CASSSGQGNQPQHF. CDR3 in DNA: TGTGCCAGCAGCTCGGGACAGGGCAATCAGCCCCAGCATTTT.

This clonotype was seen more than once but under ten times. The J gene is TRBJ2-7, the V gene TRBV2, with D unclear. This CDR3 is built from 13 residues. Germline lookup yields CDR1 SNHLY and CDR2 FYNNEI. Trimming took off 2 bases at V and 2 bases at J, with 7 bases between the two ends. The CDR3 reads CASSELSAYEQYV. The CDR3 DNA reads as TGTGCCAGCAGTGAATTGTCGGCCTACGAGCAGTACGTC.

This clonotype was seen at least ten times. The chain couples TRBV5-1 to TRBJ2-7, with D perhaps being TRBD1 or TRBD2 (5 bases each). This CDR3 is built from 16 residues. V was shortened by 4 bases and J by 0 bases, with 17 bases between the two germline ends. Germline V gene lookup returns CDR1 SGHRS and CDR2 YFSETQ. DNA for the CDR3: TGCGCCAGCAGCCTGGGGGTAGGGACGGTCTCCTACGAGCAGTACTTC. Translated, it gives CASSLGVGTVSYEQYF. Filled out from reference TRBV5-1 and TRBJ2-7, the complete variable domain reads KAGVTQTPRYLIKTRGQQVTLSCSPISGHRSVSWYQQTPGQGLQFLFEYFSETQRNKGNFPGRFSGRQFSNSRSEMNVSTLELGDSALYLCASSLGVGTVSYEQYFGPGTRLTVT.

The chain combines TRBV6-5 with TRBJ2-5; D ambiguous. V was pared by 6 bases and J by 4 bases, with 6 bases between. CDR1 MNHEY and CDR2 SVGAGI come from the germline V gene. The CDR3 is made up of 11 amino acids. This chain's CDR3 is CASSIGETQYF. The DNA for the CDR3 is TGTGCCAGCAGCATCGGAGAGACCCAGTACTTC.

V and J are TRBV5-1 and TRBJ1-4; 10 bases map to TRBD1. Trimming removed 3 bases from V and 6 bases from J; junction bases left unmatched: 2. Germline CDR1 reads SGHRS; CDR2 reads YFSETQ. The CDR3 spans 14 residues. The CDR3 loop is CASSSGTGDEKLFF. The CDR3, as DNA: TGCGCCAGCAGCTCCGGGACAGGGGATGAAAAACTGTTTTTT.

At least ten counts were recorded for this clonotype. The rearrangement joins TRBV5-6 to TRBJ1-1; 7 nucleotides agree with TRBD1. The trim removed 1 base at V and 0 bases at J, leaving 6 bases unmatched. Germline V gene data show CDR1 as SGHDT and CDR2 as YYEEEE. The CDR3 totals 16 residues. DNA of the CDR3: TGTGCCAGCAGCTTGTGGGTCAGGGGGTTGAACACTGAAGCTTTCTTT. It translates to CASSLWVRGLNTEAFF.

This clonotype came up a few times. The chain couples TRBV5-8 to TRBJ2-5; 9 bases map to TRBD1. J was trimmed by 3 bases and V by 4 bases; bases with no gene match: 4. CDR1 SGHTS and CDR2 YDEGEE come from the germline V gene. The CDR3 covers 14 residues. The CDR3 bases are TGTGCCAGCAGCGACGACAGGGGGGAAGAGACCCAGTACTTC. It specifies CASSDDRGEETQYF.

This chain joins TRBV7-6 and TRBJ1-3; tentative D call: TRBD1 (5 bases). Germline values: CDR1 SGHVS, CDR2 FNYEAQ. V was shortened by 2 bases and J by 2 bases, with 10 bases between the two germline ends. This CDR3 has 15 residues. The CDR3 nucleotides read TGTGCCAGCAGCTTAACCGGGGGGACTGGAAACACCATATATTTT. Translated, it gives CASSLTGGTGNTIYF.

This clonotype was picked up a small number of times. The chain employs TRBV20-1 and TRBJ1-3; TRBD1 agrees at 8 bases. This CDR3 is built from 14 residues. After removal of 3 bases from V and 3 bases from J, the junction contained 4 bases not matched to a gene. Per the germline V gene, CDR1 is DFQATT and CDR2 is SNEGSKA (reference sequence). CDR3 sequence (DNA): TGCAGTGCTAGGGACAGGGAGTATGGAAACACCATATATTTT. It encodes CSARDREYGNTIYF.

This clonotype was detected a few times. CDR3 sequence reads: CASSYSRHEQFF. The CDR3 coding sequence is TGTGCCAGCAGTTACTCGCGCCATGAGCAGTTCTTC. The V and J genes are TRBV6-5 and TRBJ2-1; D gene ambiguous. The CDR3 extends over 12 amino acids. Trimming left V 0 bases short and J 8 bases short, with 5 bases between. Per germline, CDR1 MNHEY and CDR2 SVGAGI.

This clonotype has more than one count but fewer than ten. J is TRBJ2-7 and V is TRBV6-2 or TRBV6-3; TRBD2 agrees at 8 bases. Germline V gene data show CDR1 as MNHEY and CDR2 as SVGEGT. V trimming: 8 bases; J trimming: 7 bases; junction bases outside the gene matches: 10. There are 13 residues in the CDR3. CDR3 DNA: TGTGCCAGCGCGAGCGGGGGCTTCGGGGAGCAGTACTTC. Translating gives CASASGGFGEQYF.

This CDR3 is CAISGWGSSYEQYF. CDR3 in DNA: TGTGCCATCAGTGGATGGGGGTCTTCCTACGAGCAGTACTTC. The genes are TRBV10-3 and TRBJ2-7; D possibly uses TRBD1 or TRBD2 (5 bases each). Per the germline V gene, CDR1 is ENHRY and CDR2 is SYGVKD. Trimming stripped 4 bases from V and 1 base from J, with 11 bases between. The CDR3 sequence is 14 residues long.

The genes are TRBV6-5 and TRBJ1-1; D ambiguous. Germline CDR1 is MNHEY and CDR2 is SVGAGI. This CDR3 spans 12 amino acids. V was clipped by 8 bases and J by 1 base, with 8 bases between them. The CDR3 spells CASSSGNTEAFF. For the CDR3, the DNA is TGTGCCAGCTCGTCTGGGAACACTGAAGCTTTCTTT.

This clonotype was detected only a few times. The chain recombines TRBV19 with TRBJ2-7, with a weak D call TRBD1 (7 bases). In germline, CDR1 is LNHDA, CDR2 SQIVND (reference sequence). This CDR3 is built from 18 residues. V lost 1 base, J lost 1 base, and 20 bases lay in between. The CDR3 DNA reads TGTGCCAGTAGTATAGCCCTCCCCGACAGGGACTCGTCCTACGAGCAGTACTTC. Translation gives CASSIALPDRDSSYEQYF.

In this sample, this clonotype turned up many times. The chain recombines TRBV29-1 with TRBJ2-7, with D maybe TRBD1 (6 bases). In germline, CDR1 is SQVTM, CDR2 ANQGSEA. Trimming shortened V by 1 base and J by 2 bases, and 9 bases separated the two germline ends. There are 13 residues in the CDR3. For the CDR3, the DNA is TGCAGCGTTGAAGTGGGGGCCCCCTACGAGCAGTACTTC. This codes for CSVEVGAPYEQYF.

In this sample, this clonotype turned up a few times. The chain has TRBV6-5 and TRBJ1-5; a weak D match, TRBD1 (6 bases). V lost 7 bases, J lost 2 bases, and 9 bases lay in between. CDR3 length: 13 amino acids. The germline V gene encodes CDR1 MNHEY and CDR2 SVGAGI. The CDR3 nucleotides read TGTGCCAGCAAAGGGGGAGGCAATCAGCCCCAGCATTTT. Encoded protein: CASKGGGNQPQHF.

This clonotype appeared a few times. The genes are TRBV7-7 and TRBJ2-7; D might be TRBD1 (6 bases). This CDR3 contains 13 residues. In germline, CDR1 is SSHAT, CDR2 FNYEAQ (reference sequence). CDR3 DNA sequence: TGTGCTAGCCCCGACCACAGGGTCGGGGAGCAGTACGTC. This gives the protein CASPDHRVGEQYV.

The CDR3 DNA reads as TGCGCCAGCAGCCAAGATCCGTCGGGACAGCAAGAGACCCAGTACTTC. This translates into CASSQDPSGQQETQYF. V usage is TRBV4-1 and J usage is TRBJ2-5; TRBD1 matches 7 bases. Germline-derived CDR1 and CDR2 are MGHRA and YSYEKL. The junction had 6 bases not matched to a gene; V was cut back by 0 bases and J by 2 bases. This CDR3 is 16 amino acids long.

There are a few counts of this clonotype. This chain links TRBV23-1 with TRBJ2-7, with D perhaps matching TRBD1 (6 bases). TRBV23-1 is an ORF, with its function uncertain. V was clipped by 4 bases and J by 0 bases, with 16 bases between them. CDR3 length: 16 amino acids. The CDR3 sequence: CASSPKPRGHSYEQYV. The CDR3 nucleotides are TGCGCCAGCAGTCCAAAACCTCGGGGACACTCCTACGAGCAGTACGTC.

This sequence joins TRBV20-1 and TRBJ2-5; the match to TRBD1 covers 9 bases. V dropped 1 base and J dropped 4; count of bases not matched to a gene: 4. CDR1 is DFQATT, CDR2 SNEGSKA, per germline (reference sequence). The CDR3 contains 14 residues. CDR3 residues: CSARGGQGLETQYF. The CDR3 bases are TGCAGTGCTAGAGGGGGACAGGGACTAGAGACCCAGTACTTC.